This is a list of T cell receptor beta chains from one sample in a study of CD8 T cells in Susac syndrome. TCRdb called the immunoSEQ multiplex PCR reads again in MiXCR, with one record for every CDR3 protein. The sample consists of roughly 150,000 distinct CDR3 sequences, approximately 96% of them appearing once. The specimen was CD4+ T cells from PBMCs. The receptors come from a human donor with Susac syndrome. Both conserved end residues are part of each CDR3. D genes are given only for firm matches. Size values are once, few and many counts, or a class for expanded clones, and some rows have none.

J gene: TRBJ1-6
clone size: -
V gene: TRBV27
D gene: TRBD1
CDR3 DNA: TGTGCCAGCAGCCAGCGACAGGGACTTTTCCCCCTCCACTTT
CDR3 protein: CASSQRQGLFPLHF

J gene: TRBJ1-2
clone size: -
V gene: TRBV29-1
D gene: -
CDR3 DNA: TGCAGCGTTGAAATCGGTGCCTATGGCTACACCTTC
CDR3 protein: CSVEIGAYGYTF

J gene: TRBJ2-3
clone size: few
V gene: TRBV12-3/TRBV12-4
D gene: TRBD2
CDR3 DNA: TGTGCCAGCAGTTCTAGCGGGGGGGCAGATACGCAGTATTTT
CDR3 protein: CASSSSGGADTQYF

J gene: TRBJ2-4
clone size: -
V gene: TRBV2
D gene: -
CDR3 DNA: TGTGCCAGCAGTGACCCAGAAAACATTCAGTACTTC
CDR3 protein: CASSDPENIQYF

J gene: TRBJ1-5
clone size: -
V gene: TRBV12-3/TRBV12-4
D gene: TRBD1
CDR3 DNA: TGTGCCAGCAGTTCAAGACAGGGACCTCAGCCCCAGCATTTT
CDR3 protein: CASSSRQGPQPQHF

J gene: TRBJ1-5
clone size: -
V gene: TRBV27
D gene: TRBD1
CDR3 DNA: TGTGCCAGCAGTCCTCAATACCACAGGGGCAGAAATCAGCCCCAGCATTTT
CDR3 protein: CASSPQYHRGRNQPQHF

J gene: TRBJ2-2
clone size: -
V gene: TRBV6-5
D gene: -
CDR3 DNA: TGTGCCAGCAGTATTCTAGTTCAAAGGGGGGAGCTGTTTTTT
CDR3 protein: CASSILVQRGELFF

J gene: TRBJ2-3
clone size: -
V gene: TRBV20-1
D gene: -
CDR3 DNA: TGCAGTGCTAGAGATCTGGGTACGCAGTATTTT
CDR3 protein: CSARDLGTQYF

J gene: TRBJ1-2
clone size: -
V gene: TRBV6-6
D gene: TRBD1
CDR3 DNA: TGTGCCAGCAGATTCGGGACAGGGGGGGGAAGCTATGGCTACACCTTC
CDR3 protein: CASRFGTGGGSYGYTF

J gene: TRBJ2-5
clone size: -
V gene: TRBV29-1
D gene: TRBD2
CDR3 DNA: TGCAGCGGACGACTAGCGACCCAAGAGACCCAGTACTTC
CDR3 protein: CSGRLATQETQYF

J gene: TRBJ2-1
clone size: -
V gene: TRBV20-1
D gene: TRBD2
CDR3 DNA: TGCAGTGCTAGAGATGTCCTAGCGGTGTACAATGAGCAGTTCTTC
CDR3 protein: CSARDVLAVYNEQFF

J gene: TRBJ2-7
clone size: -
V gene: TRBV7-2
D gene: -
CDR3 DNA: TGTGCCAGCAGCTGGGACGAGAACGAGCAGTACTTC
CDR3 protein: CASSWDENEQYF

J gene: TRBJ2-7
clone size: -
V gene: TRBV29-1
D gene: -
CDR3 DNA: TGCAGCCTTTTTCCGGGACACCTCTACGAGCAGTACTTC
CDR3 protein: CSLFPGHLYEQYF

J gene: TRBJ2-7
clone size: -
V gene: TRBV29-1
D gene: -
CDR3 DNA: TGCAGCGTTGTCACGGAGAACCTCTACGAGCAGTACTTC
CDR3 protein: CSVVTENLYEQYF

J gene: TRBJ1-1
clone size: -
V gene: TRBV3-1
D gene: -
CDR3 DNA: TGTGCCAGCAGCCAACAGGCGATAAACACTGAAGCTTTCTTT
CDR3 protein: CASSQQAINTEAFF

J gene: TRBJ2-2
clone size: -
V gene: TRBV7-3
D gene: -
CDR3 DNA: TGTGCCAGCAGCTTAAAGTCCGGGGAGCTGTTTTTT
CDR3 protein: CASSLKSGELFF

J gene: TRBJ2-7
clone size: -
V gene: TRBV5-6
D gene: -
CDR3 DNA: TGTGCCAGCAGCCCCGGCAACAGGAGGCTCTACGAGCAGTACTTC
CDR3 protein: CASSPGNRRLYEQYF

J gene: TRBJ1-1
clone size: -
V gene: TRBV3-1
D gene: -
CDR3 DNA: TGTGCCAGCAGCCAATGGGGAGCAGGGGAGGTCACTGAAGCTTTCTTT
CDR3 protein: CASSQWGAGEVTEAFF

J gene: TRBJ2-6
clone size: -
V gene: TRBV24-1
D gene: -
CDR3 DNA: TGTGCCACCAGTGCCAGCTCTGGGGCCAACGTCCTGACTTTC
CDR3 protein: CATSASSGANVLTF

J gene: TRBJ2-1
clone size: -
V gene: TRBV7-6
D gene: -
CDR3 DNA: TGTGCCAGCAGCTTAGCGGGGGGTGAGCAGTTCTTC
CDR3 protein: CASSLAGGEQFF

J gene: TRBJ1-2
clone size: once
V gene: TRBV15
D gene: TRBD1
CDR3 DNA: TGTGCCACCAGCAGGTCCAAAGGGACAGCTTATGGCTACACCTTC
CDR3 protein: CATSRSKGTAYGYTF

J gene: TRBJ1-5
clone size: -
V gene: TRBV12-3/TRBV12-4
D gene: -
CDR3 DNA: TGTGCCAGCAGTCAGCACTTCAATCAGCCCCAGCATTTT
CDR3 protein: CASSQHFNQPQHF

J gene: TRBJ2-5
clone size: -
V gene: TRBV3-1
D gene: TRBD1
CDR3 DNA: TGTGCCAGCAGCCAAGAAAGGACAGGGGGCCAAGAGACCCAGTACTTC
CDR3 protein: CASSQERTGGQETQYF

J gene: TRBJ1-5
clone size: -
V gene: TRBV29-1
D gene: -
CDR3 DNA: TGCAGCGTTGAGCCGGGGCTTGGACAGCCCCAGCATTTT
CDR3 protein: CSVEPGLGQPQHF

J gene: TRBJ1-5
clone size: -
V gene: TRBV12-5
D gene: -
CDR3 DNA: TGTGCTAGTGGTATCGATCAGCCCCAGCATTTT
CDR3 protein: CASGIDQPQHF

J gene: TRBJ2-5
clone size: -
V gene: TRBV27
D gene: TRBD1
CDR3 DNA: TGTGCCAGCAGTTTTGGACAGGGCTACAGGCAAGAGACCCAGTACTTC
CDR3 protein: CASSFGQGYRQETQYF

J gene: TRBJ2-1
clone size: -
V gene: TRBV18
D gene: -
CDR3 DNA: TGTGCCAGTCGGGACTTAAGCTCCTACAATGAGCAGTTCTTC
CDR3 protein: CASRDLSSYNEQFF

J gene: TRBJ2-4
clone size: -
V gene: TRBV2
D gene: -
CDR3 DNA: TGTGCCAGCAGTGAAGCGCGGAGCATTCAGTACTTC
CDR3 protein: CASSEARSIQYF

J gene: TRBJ2-5
clone size: -
V gene: TRBV29-1
D gene: -
CDR3 DNA: TGCAGCGTAGACCCCTCAGGGTACGGAGAGACCCAGTACTTC
CDR3 protein: CSVDPSGYGETQYF

J gene: TRBJ1-5
clone size: -
V gene: TRBV15
D gene: -
CDR3 DNA: TGTGCCACCAGCAGATGGCCAACCCAAGGATATCAGCCCCAGCATTTT
CDR3 protein: CATSRWPTQGYQPQHF

J gene: TRBJ2-5
clone size: -
V gene: TRBV12-3/TRBV12-4
D gene: -
CDR3 DNA: TGTGCCAGCACCCTGGGAGGGGGGGAAGAGACCCAGTACTTC
CDR3 protein: CASTLGGGEETQYF

J gene: TRBJ1-1
clone size: -
V gene: TRBV2
D gene: TRBD1
CDR3 DNA: TGTGCCAGCACGGGGGACAGACTCTTGAACACTGAAGCTTTCTTT
CDR3 protein: CASTGDRLLNTEAFF

J gene: TRBJ1-3
clone size: -
V gene: TRBV20-1
D gene: -
CDR3 DNA: TGCAGTGCTAATGAGAGGAGCTCTGGAAACACCATATATTTT
CDR3 protein: CSANERSSGNTIYF

J gene: TRBJ1-6
clone size: once
V gene: TRBV20-1
D gene: -
CDR3 DNA: TGCAGTGCTAAGGGAGGGCCCCAGAACACCCTCCACTTT
CDR3 protein: CSAKGGPQNTLHF

J gene: TRBJ1-2
clone size: -
V gene: TRBV5-4
D gene: -
CDR3 DNA: TGTGCCAGCAGGAACGGTGGGAGTGATTATGGCTACACCTTC
CDR3 protein: CASRNGGSDYGYTF

J gene: TRBJ1-5
clone size: -
V gene: TRBV5-1
D gene: TRBD1
CDR3 DNA: TGCGCCAGCAGCGCTAATCAGGGGGGTCCCCAGCATTTT
CDR3 protein: CASSANQGGPQHF

J gene: TRBJ2-7
clone size: -
V gene: TRBV6-6
D gene: -
CDR3 DNA: TGTGCCAGCAGGCTATCAGGAGCCTACGAGCAGTACTTC
CDR3 protein: CASRLSGAYEQYF

J gene: TRBJ2-3
clone size: once
V gene: TRBV29-1
D gene: -
CDR3 DNA: TGCAGCGTCAGGGTGGACGACACAGATACGCAGTATTTT
CDR3 protein: CSVRVDDTDTQYF

J gene: TRBJ2-7
clone size: -
V gene: TRBV27
D gene: -
CDR3 DNA: TGTGCCAGCAGCCGCGGCGGGGCAGGGGAGCAGTACTTC
CDR3 protein: CASSRGGAGEQYF

J gene: TRBJ2-3
clone size: -
V gene: TRBV7-8
D gene: TRBD2
CDR3 DNA: TGTGCCAGCACCTCGTTTGCTAGCGGTATCACAGATACGCAGTATTTT
CDR3 protein: CASTSFASGITDTQYF

J gene: TRBJ1-1
clone size: -
V gene: TRBV7-9
D gene: -
CDR3 DNA: TGTGCCAGCAGCCGAACCTTGGGGGTCGGGAACACTGAAGCTTTCTTT
CDR3 protein: CASSRTLGVGNTEAFF

J gene: TRBJ2-4
clone size: few
V gene: TRBV3-1
D gene: -
CDR3 DNA: TGTGCCAGCAGCCAAGAGTTAGCCAAAAACATTCAGTACTTC
CDR3 protein: CASSQELAKNIQYF

J gene: TRBJ1-2
clone size: -
V gene: TRBV20-1
D gene: -
CDR3 DNA: TGCAGTGCTAGTGGAGGGCAGGTCGTTGGCTACACCTTC
CDR3 protein: CSASGGQVVGYTF

J gene: TRBJ1-2
clone size: -
V gene: TRBV25-1
D gene: TRBD1
CDR3 DNA: TGTGCCAGCAGCAGCGACAGGGGCTATGGCTACACCTTC
CDR3 protein: CASSSDRGYGYTF

J gene: TRBJ2-6
clone size: few
V gene: TRBV5-4
D gene: -
CDR3 DNA: TGTGCCAGCAGCTCCACAGGGACTGGGGCCAACGTCCTGACTTTC
CDR3 protein: CASSSTGTGANVLTF